This TCR beta chain was sequenced during a study of early T cells in non-severe SARS-CoV-2 infection. Background on the study: Sequencing targeted bulk RNA from unsorted whole blood, leaving chains unpaired. Study outcomes and limitations: Anti-spike CD8 responses were favored by VDJdb matching, which missed private and CD4 specificities.

This clonotype occurred a few times. Its cognate antigen is unknown. Germline loops: CDR1 ENHRY, CDR2 SYGVKD. This CDR3 region has 14 residues. The junction had 8 bases not matched to a gene; V was cut back by 6 bases and J by 5 bases. Unique molecular identifiers were affixed to single, distinct cDNA molecules. MiXCR was run by TCRdb on the 5' RACE reads, yielding one entry per CDR3 protein. The sample has about 80,000 distinct CDR3 sequences, roughly 13% seen once. The TCR was taken from an adult who was a healthcare worker with PCR-confirmed SARS-CoV-2 infection or an uninfected control (not recorded which). Material: whole blood. V is TRBV10-3 and J is TRBJ2-3, with 7 bases lining up with TRBD2. CDR3 nucleotide sequence: TGTGCCATCAGAGCGGGGCCCCAGGGAGATACGCAGTATTTT. This codes for CAIRAGPQGDTQYF.